The clone carrying this TCR beta chain came up many times. The target antigen is unknown. One junction end disagrees with the germline gene, perhaps due to a read error. The sample is drawn from a study of CD8 T cells in ankylosing spondylitis. Germline values: CDR1 SGHAT, CDR2 FQNNGV. This CDR3 contains 15 residues. General observations from the study: Reactive arthritis synovial fluid and blood previously showed some of these motif variants. Disease-linked clones were reportedly significantly enriched in matched ankylosing spondylitis synovial fluid. Disease-linked clones, CD8+, were relatively rare in peripheral blood.

Generation of TCR beta libraries employed quantitative 5'-RACE incorporating molecular barcodes. MiXCR, applied by TCRdb to the 5' RACE reads, yields one record per CDR3 protein. The sample carries approximately 250,000 distinct CDR3 sequences, about 24% recorded once. The sequenced sample was blood, either unsorted or a sorted T cell fraction (not recorded which). The TCR was taken from a male donor with ankylosing spondylitis or in good health (not recorded which). The rearrangement joins TRBV11-2 to TRBJ2-2; the match to TRBD1 covers 7 bases. Written as DNA, the CDR3 is TGTGCCACCAGCCCGACAGGGTTTAAAACCGGGGAGCTGTTTTTT. Its translation is CATSPTGFKTGELFF.